Following are 17 T cell receptor beta chains from one sample sequenced in a study of glioma-infiltrating T cells. The iRepertoire nested amplicon-rescue multiplex PCR amplified TCR alpha and beta CDR3s from RNA. TCRdb recomputed calls from the multiplex PCR reads with MiXCR, one row per CDR3 protein. The sample lists fewer than 250,000 distinct CDR3 sequences, over 30% occurring once. Sequenced: glioma tissue, nonneoplastic brain tissue, or PBMCs (not recorded which). These receptors were collected from a human donor with low-grade glioma or glioblastoma, undergoing nonglioma brain surgery, or in good health (not recorded which).

With respect to this clonotype: One base away lies a much larger clone, so this may be a sequencing read error. The missing conserved phenylalanine or tryptophan at the end of this CDR3 makes a read error likely. The chain recombines TRBV10-3 with TRBJ2-7; perhaps TRBD1 as D (7 bases). Trimming took off 8 bases at V and 0 bases at J, with 14 bases between the two ends. CDR1 and CDR2 from the germline V gene are ENHRY and SYGVKD. CDR3 length: 14 amino acids. CDR3 sequence reads: CAIGGDSSSYEQYL. CDR3 coding DNA: TGTGCCATCGGAGGGGACAGTAGCTCCTACGAGCAGTACCTC.

This clonotype has a handful of counts. This could be a read error, since a much larger clone is one nucleotide away. J is TRBJ2-1 and V is TRBV20-1; 7 positions agree with TRBD2. This CDR3 region has 15 residues. The V gene's germline CDR1 is DFQATT and CDR2 SNEGSKA (reference sequence). V lost 0 bases, J lost 8 bases, and 10 bases stayed unmatched. The CDR3 reads CSARDRLAEEDEQFF. The CDR3 nucleotides are TGCAGTGCTAGAGACCGTCTAGCGGAGGAGGATGAGCAGTTCTTC.

This clonotype was seen more than once but under ten times. This chain connects TRBV12-3 or TRBV12-4 to TRBJ2-3; 9 bases agree with TRBD1. This CDR3 comprises 16 residues. V shed 6 bases, J shed 2 bases, and the junction held 9 bases outside the gene matches. CDR3: CASSPPGDRATDTQYF. The DNA of the CDR3 is TGTGCCAGCAGCCCCCCCGGGGACAGGGCCACAGATACGCAGTATTTT.

About this clonotype: A much more abundant neighbour one base away suggests this may be a read error. The chain employs TRBV6-2 or TRBV6-3 and TRBJ1-3, with TRBD1 identical over 7 bases. The germline gives CDR1 MNHEY, CDR2 SVGEGT. The CDR3 is 14 amino acids. V lost 10 bases, J lost 4 bases, and 10 bases stayed unmatched. In DNA, the CDR3 is TGTGCCATCGGAGGGGACAGTCAAGGAAACACCATATATTTT. It specifies CAIGGDSQGNTIYF.

This rearrangement joins TRBV15 to TRBJ2-7, with TRBD1 as a possible D gene (5 bases). This CDR3 has 13 amino acids. The V end was cut by 10 bases, the J end by 1 base, with 14 bases between. The V gene's germline CDR1 is LNHNV and CDR2 YYDKDF (reference sequence). The CDR3 reads CASSGQGSYEQYF. The CDR3 DNA follows: TGTGCCAGCAGTGGTCAGGGATCCTACGAGCAGTACTTC.

This clonotype was observed many times. V and J are TRBV6-2 or TRBV6-3 and TRBJ2-1; 13 positions agree with TRBD2. CDR1 MNHEY and CDR2 SVGEGT come from the germline V gene. The CDR3 length is 14 residues. With 5 bases clipped from V and 8 bases from J, the junction kept 3 bases outside the gene matches. This CDR3 reads CASSRTSGSYEQFF. CDR3 DNA sequence: TGTGCCAGCAGTAGGACTAGCGGGAGTTATGAGCAGTTCTTC.

On this clonotype itself: A much bigger clone sits one base away, suggesting this may be a read error. The J gene is TRBJ2-1, the V gene TRBV7-2, with TRBD2 as a possible D gene (5 bases). Germline loops: CDR1 SGHTA, CDR2 FQGNSA. The CDR3 has 15 amino acids. The CDR3 protein is CASSRDGGPSNEQFF. The CDR3, as DNA: TGCGCCAGCAGCCGAGATGGCGGGCCCAGCAATGAGCAGTTCTTC.

This clonotype came up many times. The V call is TRBV12-3 or TRBV12-4, the J call TRBJ1-5; 8 bases map to TRBD1. The CDR3 extends over 16 amino acids. Trimming took 3 bases from V and 5 from J; bases not matched to a gene: 9. The DNA for the CDR3 is TGTGCCAGCAGTTTCCGGACAGGGTATACGGATCAGCCCCAGCATTTT. Translated, it gives CASSFRTGYTDQPQHF.

Points on this clonotype: A read error may be the cause here, since a much bigger clone is one base away. The rearrangement links TRBV29-1 to TRBJ1-3; D possibly corresponds to TRBD1 (5 bases). Germline loops: CDR1 SQVTM, CDR2 ANQGSEA. CDR3 length: 12 amino acids. In DNA form, the CDR3 reads TGCAGCATCGGAGACAGTGGAAACACCATGTATTTT. This sequence encodes CSIGDSGNTMYF.

Points on this clonotype: A read error may account for a junction end that differs from germline. This rearrangement joins TRBV6-5 to TRBJ1-1; no clear D gene. The CDR3 sequence is 13 residues long. CDR1 is MNHEY and CDR2 is SVGAGI in the germline V gene. CDR3 region: CSSIRVENTEAFF. The CDR3 DNA sequence: TGTTCCAGCATCCGCGTCGAGAACACTGAAGCTTTCTTT.

This clonotype was detected ten times or more. The chain joins TRBV30 to TRBJ2-3; D is possibly TRBD1 (6 bases). Per the germline V gene, CDR1 is GTSNPN and CDR2 is SVGIG (reference sequence). Between the trimmed V and J ends, which lost 8 bases and 8 bases, there was a span of 14 bases. The length of the CDR3 is 11 residues. The CDR3 coding sequence is TGTGCCACCAACAGGGTCGGTACGCAGTATTTT. Translating it yields CATNRVGTQYF.

This clonotype was detected many times. The chain recombines TRBV10-2 with TRBJ2-7; 8 bases are shared with TRBD1. The CDR3 covers 12 residues. Germline CDR1 WSHSY, CDR2 SAAADI. The junction had 5 bases not matched to a gene; V was cut back by 8 bases and J by 5 bases. The CDR3 spells CASRTGYDEQYF. Here the CDR3 DNA reads TGCGCCAGCCGGACAGGGTATGACGAGCAGTACTTC.

Ten or more counts support this clonotype. The CDR3 spells CASSLGTSVTDTQYF. The CDR3 DNA sequence: TGTGCCAGCAGCTTAGGGACTAGCGTGACAGATACGCAGTATTTT. This chain links TRBV7-2 with TRBJ2-3; 9 nucleotides align to TRBD2. The CDR3 is made up of 15 amino acids. Germline V lookup: CDR1 SGHTA, CDR2 FQGNSA. After removal of 1 base from V and 3 bases from J, the junction contained 2 bases not matched to a gene.

The chain links TRBV5-1 to TRBJ2-1; TRBD1 agrees at 8 bases. V lost 1 base and J lost 4; bases outside the gene matches: 1. The CDR3 runs 14 residues. Germline V gene sequence: CDR1 SGHRS, CDR2 YFSETQ. CDR3 region: CASSLWDRYNEQFF. The CDR3 DNA follows: TGCGCCAGCAGCTTGTGGGACAGGTACAATGAGCAGTTCTTC.

A remark on this clonotype: Sequence at one end of the junction differs from germline and may be a read error. The rearrangement links TRBV10-2 to TRBJ1-2; 7 bases map to TRBD1. The germline gives CDR1 WSHSY, CDR2 SAAADI. The CDR3 is 16 residues long. CDR3 sequence (DNA): TGCACCAGCAGTGAGTCGATGACAGGGAGGGACTATGGCTACACCTTC. Translated: CTSSESMTGRDYGYTF.

With respect to this clonotype: One end of the junction fails to match germline, which may point to a read error. The chain uses TRBV3-1 and TRBJ2-1, with D possibly matching TRBD1 (5 bases). The CDR3 contains 16 residues. Germline V CDR1 and CDR2: LGHDT, YNNKEL (reference sequence). The CDR3 reads CASSQKHIRGHNEKFF. CDR3 DNA sequence: TGTGCCAGCAGCCAAAAGCACATACGCGGACACAATGAGAAGTTCTTC.

This clonotype has ten or more counts. The V call is TRBV28, the J call TRBJ1-1; D is unresolved. The germline V gene encodes CDR1 MDHEN and CDR2 SYDVKM. The CDR3 loop spans 15 amino acids. Between the trimmed V and J ends, which lost 5 bases and 0 bases, there was a span of 13 bases. Here the CDR3 reads CASSVGAKLNTEAFF. CDR3 bases: TGTGCCAGCAGTGTCGGAGCGAAACTGAACACTGAAGCTTTCTTT.